This is a list of T cell receptor beta chains from one sample in a study of blood T cells in healthy people across ages. MiXCR, run by TCRdb on the 5' RACE reads, gives a single entry per CDR3 protein. The sample shows about a million distinct CDR3 sequences, 30% to 40% of them seen only once. Sequencing was carried out using blood. Receptors were obtained from a young man in good health. Both conserved end residues are part of each CDR3. The order of the fields is clone size, D gene, J gene, V gene, CDR3 DNA, CDR3 protein. The D gene is left open where the match is weak. Clone size appears in some rows only: once, few, many, or a class for an expanded clone.

>-|-|TRBJ2-3|TRBV25-1
TGTGCCAGCACCGTTGGGGATACGCAGTATTTT
CASTVGDTQYF
>many|-|TRBJ1-4|TRBV29-1
TGCAGCGTTGGGACGGGGGGTGAACTGTTTTTT
CSVGTGGELFF
>-|-|TRBJ1-2|TRBV6-6
TGTGACAGCAGCACTCTATATGGCTACACCTTC
CDSSTLYGYTF
>once|-|TRBJ2-5|TRBV6-5
TGTGCCAGCAGCCCCGGGATCGGGGAGACCCAGTACTTC
CASSPGIGETQYF
>-|-|TRBJ1-2|TRBV15
TGTGCCACCAGACCTGGTGTAGGTTCCGGCTACACCTTC
CATRPGVGSGYTF
>-|-|TRBJ2-3|TRBV7-2
TGTGCCAGCAGCTTAAGTGGTGCCCCAAGGGATACGCAGTATTTT
CASSLSGAPRDTQYF
>few|-|TRBJ1-2|TRBV20-1
TGCAGTGCTAGAGAGACCGGCGGCTATGGCTACACCTTC
CSARETGGYGYTF
>-|-|TRBJ2-7|TRBV7-9
TGTGCCAGCAGCGCCCTGTTAGGGGCGCCTACATACGAGCAGTACTTC
CASSALLGAPTYEQYF
>-|TRBD2|TRBJ2-3|TRBV27
TGTGCCAGCGGTCCCCTGACTAGCCCCACGCCGGACGCAGATACGCAGTATTTT
CASGPLTSPTPDADTQYF
>-|-|TRBJ1-2|TRBV2
TGTGCCAGCAAAATCGGCGTCTGGGAAGGCTACACCTTC
CASKIGVWEGYTF
>-|TRBD1|TRBJ1-1|TRBV18
TGTGCCAGCTCACCACTCCAGGGGGCGAGCACTGAAGCTTTCTTT
CASSPLQGASTEAFF
>-|TRBD1|TRBJ1-2|TRBV4-3
TGCGCCAGCAGCCTTTCTTGGACAGGGGGTAGTCCGGACTATGGCTACACCTTC
CASSLSWTGGSPDYGYTF
>-|TRBD1|TRBJ1-2|TRBV4-3
TGCGCCAGCAGCCAACAACCGGGACAGGCTCAACACTATGGCTACAACTTC
CASSQQPGQAQHYGYNF
>-|-|TRBJ2-2|TRBV12-3/TRBV12-4
TGTGCCAGCAGTTTATCGGTTTCGGGGGAGCTGTTTTTT
CASSLSVSGELFF
>-|-|TRBJ2-7|TRBV9
TGTGCCAGCAGCGCTGGTCGGGACTCGACCTACGAGCAGTACTTC
CASSAGRDSTYEQYF
>few|-|TRBJ1-1|TRBV9
TGTGCCAGCAGCCCCCGGGGTCTTGAGATGAACACTGAAGCTTTCTTT
CASSPRGLEMNTEAFF
>-|-|TRBJ2-2|TRBV20-1
TGCAGTGCTAGGGCCGCACAGGGCACCGGGGAGCTGTTTTTT
CSARAAQGTGELFF
>-|-|TRBJ1-2|TRBV7-9
TGTGCCAGCAGCTTTACAGATGTCTATGGCTACACCTTC
CASSFTDVYGYTF
>-|-|TRBJ1-2|TRBV6-5
TGTGCCAGCACCCGGGACATCAACAACTATGGCTACACCTTC
CASTRDINNYGYTF
>-|TRBD1|TRBJ1-2|TRBV4-3
TGCGCCAGCAGCCAAAATTGGGACAGCTATGGCTACACCTTC
CASSQNWDSYGYTF
>-|TRBD1|TRBJ2-1|TRBV5-1
TGCGCCAGCAGCGGCGGACAGGGTGGCTTTTACAATGAGCAGTTCTTC
CASSGGQGGFYNEQFF
>-|-|TRBJ1-1|TRBV6-5
TGTGCCAGCAAACGGGATATGAACACTGAAGCTTTCTTT
CASKRDMNTEAFF
>-|TRBD2|TRBJ2-7|TRBV7-9
TGTGCCAGCAGCCCTAGGGGACTAGCGGGCCTTTCCACCAATGAGCAGTACTTC
CASSPRGLAGLSTNEQYF
>few|TRBD2|TRBJ2-5|TRBV5-1
TGCGCCAGCAGCTCGACTAGCAGACAAGAGACCCAGTACTTC
CASSSTSRQETQYF
>-|TRBD2|TRBJ2-1|TRBV9
TGTGCCAGCAGCGTAGTATCATTGGGCGGGGGGGCCTACAATGAGCAGTTCTTC
CASSVVSLGGGAYNEQFF
>few|-|TRBJ2-7|TRBV7-2
TGTGCCAGCAGCTTAGCGGCCAGAACCTACAATGAGCAGTACTTC
CASSLAARTYNEQYF
>-|-|TRBJ2-3|TRBV12-3/TRBV12-4
TGTGCCAGCACTTTAGCAGATACGCAGTATTTT
CASTLADTQYF
>few|-|TRBJ2-5|TRBV12-3/TRBV12-4
TGTGCCAGCAGTCCAGGGCAGGACGCGGAGACCCAGTACTTC
CASSPGQDAETQYF
>-|TRBD1|TRBJ1-2|TRBV5-1
TGCGCCAGCAGCTCAGGACAGGGCGTTAACTATGGCTACACCTTC
CASSSGQGVNYGYTF
>few|-|TRBJ2-1|TRBV3-1
TGTGCCAGCAGCCAAGATGCCCTAGCGCACAATGAGCAGTTCTTC
CASSQDALAHNEQFF
>-|-|TRBJ2-3|TRBV29-1
TGCAGCGCGGTTCACGGGGGCAGTACAGATACGCAGTATTTT
CSAVHGGSTDTQYF
>few|-|TRBJ2-7|TRBV5-8
TGTGCCAGCAGCTTAAGGGACACGGCCTACGAGCAGTACTTC
CASSLRDTAYEQYF
>few|-|TRBJ1-2|TRBV5-1
TGCGCCAGCAGCTTGGCCCTAAACAGGGATGCCTATGGCTACACCTTC
CASSLALNRDAYGYTF
>-|-|TRBJ2-1|TRBV25-1
TGTGCCAGCAGTGTCCAGAATGAGCAGTTCTTC
CASSVQNEQFF
>-|-|TRBJ2-5|TRBV12-3/TRBV12-4
TGTGCCAGCCAGCCAGTGCGGGAGACCCAGTACTTC
CASQPVRETQYF
>-|TRBD1|TRBJ1-2|TRBV9
TGTGCCAGCAGCGGAGGACAGGGTGATGACTATGGCTACACCTTC
CASSGGQGDDYGYTF
>-|-|TRBJ2-7|TRBV14
TGTGCCAGCAGCCACTCCCTAGGCGGGACAGAACTCTACAATGAGCAGTACTTC
CASSHSLGGTELYNEQYF
>-|TRBD1|TRBJ1-6|TRBV6-5
TGTGCCAGCAACCCGGACAGGAACTATAATTCACCCCTCCACTTT
CASNPDRNYNSPLHF
>-|-|TRBJ2-1|TRBV6-2/TRBV6-3
TGTGCCAGCAATCCCCTGACGGGTGGCTACTACAATGAGCAGTTCTTC
CASNPLTGGYYNEQFF
>once|TRBD1|TRBJ2-3|TRBV4-1
TGCGCCAGCAGCCAGATGACAGGGGGCCAAGATACGCAGTATTTT
CASSQMTGGQDTQYF
>many|TRBD2|TRBJ2-1|TRBV9
TGTGCCAGCAGCGGATCAAGCGGGAGCTCCTACAATGAGCAGTTCTTC
CASSGSSGSSYNEQFF
>few|TRBD2|TRBJ2-1|TRBV4-2
TGTGCCAGCAGCCAGGATTGGGGCGGGGGATCCAATGAGCAGTTCTTC
CASSQDWGGGSNEQFF